This TCR beta chain was sequenced for a study of CD8 T cells in Susac syndrome. Germline CDR1 GTSNPN, CDR2 SVGIG (reference sequence). The CDR3 loop spans 13 amino acids. The germline V and J ends were trimmed by 2 bases and 4 bases, with 11 bases remaining between them. CD8+ and CD4+ T cells taken from blood had their TCR beta sequenced. The diagnostic criteria for definite or probable disease, as recently defined, were met by the patients with Susac syndrome. Random hexamers primed reverse transcription of about 0.45 to 1 ug RNA. TCR beta CDR3 was amplified by immunoSEQ multiplex PCR. This amplification extended across 54 Vbeta and 13 Jbeta segments. TCRdb re-called the immunoSEQ multiplex PCR reads through MiXCR, storing one row per CDR3 protein. The sample includes around 230,000 distinct CDR3 sequences, about 96% of them seen just once. Broader study findings: The CD4+ T cell repertoires, which came from Susac syndrome patients, showed no sign of clonal expansion.

Notes on this clonotype: No antigen is known for it.

Sample: CD4+ T cells from PBMCs. The chain is built from TRBV30 and TRBJ1-1; no definite D call. The source is a human donor with Susac syndrome. The CDR3 sequence: CAWSRQESTEAFF. The CDR3 DNA reads as TGTGCCTGGAGTCGACAAGAGTCCACTGAAGCTTTCTTT.